These 10 T cell receptor beta chains came from one sample sequenced in a study of technical replicates of blood from a handful of donors. Sequencing was performed with immunoSEQ multiplex PCR; in TCRdb, only in-frame clones are kept and a portion is missing. Altogether under 80,000 clones are present, around 97% being singletons, with the ten largest covering 0.2% to 0.25%. Source material: T cells isolated from PBMCs. The receptors here all came from a human donor in good health.

The chain is built from TRBV6-5 and TRBJ1-5; D is possibly TRBD1 (6 bases). CDR1 MNHEY and CDR2 SVGAGI come from the germline V gene. The ends were cut back, 5 bases at V and 1 base at J, with 12 bases in the middle. There are 15 residues in the CDR3. The CDR3, as DNA: TGTGCCAGCAGTCTCCAGGGGTTCAGCAATCAGCCCCAGCATTTT. Its protein product is CASSLQGFSNQPQHF.

The chain links TRBV28 to TRBJ2-7; 11 nucleotides agree with TRBD2. CDR3 length: 18 amino acids. The germline CDR1 and CDR2 sequences are MDHEN and SYDVKM. V lost 4 bases and J lost 0; bases outside the gene matches: 11. The CDR3 DNA sequence: TGTGCCAGCAGTTCCGACGGACTAGCGGGCCGAAGCTCCTACGAGCAGTACTTC. Its protein product is CASSSDGLAGRSSYEQYF.

The chain has TRBV6-1 and TRBJ2-1; 8 nucleotides agree with TRBD2. The CDR3 runs 15 residues. Looked up from germline, CDR1 is MNHNS and CDR2 is SASEGT. Unmatched junction bases numbered 5, after V lost 2 bases and J lost 5 bases. CDR3 coding DNA: TGTGCCAGCAGTGAACCGGGACTAGAAGACAATGAGCAGTTCTTC. This translates into CASSEPGLEDNEQFF.

This chain joins TRBV5-4 and TRBJ1-1; D gene unclear. Germline V gene sequence: CDR1 SGHNT, CDR2 YYREEE (reference sequence). Trimming shortened V by 4 bases and J by 2 bases, and 9 bases separated the two germline ends. CDR3 length: 13 amino acids. The CDR3: CASSLTTNTEAFF. The CDR3 coding sequence is TGTGCCAGCAGCCTTACCACTAACACTGAAGCTTTCTTT. Full variable domain (remainder filled in from reference TRBV5-4 and TRBJ1-1): ETGVTQSPTHLIKTRGQQVTLRCSSQSGHNTVSWYQQALGQGPQFIFQYYREEENGRGNFPPRFSGLQFPNYSSELNVNALELDDSALYLCASSLTTNTEAFFGQGTRLTVV.

J is TRBJ1-4 and V is TRBV27; D remains unclear. The V gene's germline CDR1 is MNHEY and CDR2 SMNVEV (reference sequence). This CDR3 has 17 residues. Trimming left V 0 bases short and J 2 bases short, with 13 bases between. For the CDR3, the DNA is TGTGCCAGCAGTTTATCCGTTCGCGGTTTCACTAATGAAAAACTGTTTTTT. Amino acid sequence: CASSLSVRGFTNEKLFF.

For the CDR3, the DNA is TGTGCCAGCAGCGCAACGCCTTACCGGGACAGGGATGAAAAACTGTTTTTT. Translating it yields CASSATPYRDRDEKLFF. The rearrangement joins TRBV13 to TRBJ1-4; 9 positions agree with TRBD1. V was clipped by 5 bases and J by 6 bases; unmatched bases: 13. The CDR3 runs to 17 residues. Germline V CDR1 and CDR2: PRHDT, FYEKMQ (reference sequence).

This clone was picked up one time. This chain uses TRBV27 with TRBJ1-5, with D maybe TRBD1 (6 bases). Germline CDR1 and CDR2: MNHEY and SMNVEV (reference sequence). The V end was cut by 4 bases, the J end by 5 bases, with 15 bases between. The CDR3 covers 15 residues. This CDR3 is CASSYSGGGDQPQHF. Written as DNA, the CDR3 is TGTGCCAGCAGTTACTCGGGGGGGGGCGATCAGCCCCAGCATTTT.

The chain couples TRBV4-1 to TRBJ2-4; 7 nucleotides agree with TRBD1. This CDR3 comprises 15 residues. Germline CDR1 and CDR2: MGHRA and YSYEKL. V lost 5 bases, J lost 0 bases, and 4 bases stayed unmatched. DNA for the CDR3: TGCGCCAGCAGCACGACAGGGCTAGCCAAAAACATTCAGTACTTC. Amino acid sequence: CASSTTGLAKNIQYF.

The chain joins TRBV9 to TRBJ1-4; perhaps TRBD1 as D (6 bases). The CDR3 runs 15 residues. The V and J ends lost 5 bases and 8 bases respectively, with 19 bases between them. Germline V gene lookup returns CDR1 SGDLS and CDR2 YYNGEE. CDR3 region: CASSDGTTIKEKLFF. CDR3 DNA sequence: TGTGCCAGCAGTGATGGGACAACCATTAAAGAAAAACTGTTTTTT.

This chain links TRBV11-3 with TRBJ2-2; TRBD1 matches 9 bases. Germline assignment: CDR1 SGHNT and CDR2 YENEEA. Unmatched junction bases numbered 6, after V lost 3 bases and J lost 4 bases. The CDR3 runs 16 residues. The CDR3 loop is CASSLLGQGRTGELFF. CDR3 in DNA: TGTGCCAGCAGCTTGCTGGGACAGGGACGCACCGGGGAGCTGTTTTTT.